This entry concerns a single T cell receptor (beta chain). The sample originates from a study of blood T cell repertoires in COVID-19. As for the study in general: Donors in the United States, Italy and Spain gave samples during acute or convalescent COVID-19. PBMCs, B-cell-depleted T cells, or T cells provided the cDNA or gDNA that made up the material.

Germline CDR1 LNHDA, CDR2 SQIVND (reference sequence). This CDR3 is 15 amino acids long. The V end lost 2 bases, the J end lost 0 bases, and 10 bases lay between the germline ends. Enrolment of Seattle patients took place during active infection, and they were followed longitudinally. Under the authors' procedure: Cell counts per sample came from amplifying reference gene primers. Sequencing used immunoSEQ multiplex PCR; TCRdb keeps in-frame clones, though not all of them. That table gives V, J and clone size, and the DNA gave D and trimming. The profile shows over 400,000 clones, 70% to 90% of them singletons.

The chain couples TRBV19 to TRBJ1-2, with a tentative D call TRBD1 (5 bases). The sequencing input was peripheral blood. This clonotype was obtained from a woman aged 45 to 65 with COVID-19, enrolled during active disease. Here the CDR3 reads CASSIQSGSNYGYTF. The CDR3 region has the DNA TGTGCCAGTAGTATACAATCAGGGTCTAACTATGGCTACACCTTC.